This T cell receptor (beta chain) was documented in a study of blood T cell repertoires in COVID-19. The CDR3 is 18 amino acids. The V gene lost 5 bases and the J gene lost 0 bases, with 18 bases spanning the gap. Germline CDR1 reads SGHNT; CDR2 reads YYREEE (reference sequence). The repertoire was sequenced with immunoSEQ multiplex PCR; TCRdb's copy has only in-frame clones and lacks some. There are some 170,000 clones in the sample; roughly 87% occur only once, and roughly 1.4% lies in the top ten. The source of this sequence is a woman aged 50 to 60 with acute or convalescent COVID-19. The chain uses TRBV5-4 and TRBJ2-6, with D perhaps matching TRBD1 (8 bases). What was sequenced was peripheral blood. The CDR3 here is CASRTGGGGFSGANVLTF. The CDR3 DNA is TGTGCCAGCAGAACAGGGGGAGGGGGTTTCTCTGGGGCCAACGTCCTGACTTTC.